Listed here are 6 T cell receptor beta chains from one sample, sequenced in a study of vaccination and CD4 T cells after COVID-19. Sequenced with the Oncomine TCR Beta short-read assay was DNA taken from cultured CD4+ T cells. Each CDR3 protein is one row after TCRdb ran MiXCR on the PCR reads. The data contain about 15,000 distinct CDR3 sequences, 31% of them singletons. The treatment: roughly 10-day PBMC culture with coronavirus spike peptide pools or control peptides (ViraFEST assay). Their antigen targets remain unknown. The sample comprised cultured CD4+ T cells from blood. The origin of the receptors is a human donor with COVID-19.

The V gene is TRBV9, the J gene TRBJ2-3; D ambiguous. The V gene lost 0 bases and the J gene lost 3 bases, with 14 bases spanning the gap. CDR3 length: 16 amino acids. Germline V CDR1 and CDR2: SGDLS, YYNGEE. The CDR3 reads CASSVASDKKTDTQYF. Written as DNA, the CDR3 is TGTGCCAGCAGCGTAGCAAGCGACAAAAAAACAGATACGCAGTATTTT.

The V gene is TRBV21-1, the J gene TRBJ2-1; the listed D gene, TRBD2, was not tested against the DNA. TRBV21-1 is designated a pseudogene. The CDR3 length is 17 residues. DNA of the CDR3: TGTGCCAGCAGCGCCGAGTCCGGGACTAGCGGCTACAATGAGCAGTTCTTC. It translates to CASSAESGTSGYNEQFF.

There are a few counts of this clonotype. The chain joins TRBV6-1 to TRBJ1-1; D is uncertain. The germline V gene encodes CDR1 MNHNS and CDR2 SASEGT. The CDR3 is made up of 12 amino acids. The germline V and J ends were trimmed by 8 bases and 10 bases, with 17 bases remaining between them. Here the CDR3 reads CASRLTSGSAFF. The DNA for the CDR3 is TGTGCCAGCCGATTAACCTCTGGGTCAGCTTTCTTT.

This clonotype was picked up a small number of times. This chain joins TRBV27 and TRBJ1-2; 7 bases agree with TRBD1. V was clipped by 4 bases and J by 2 bases; unmatched bases: 7. This CDR3 comprises 15 residues. Germline V gene lookup returns CDR1 MNHEY and CDR2 SMNVEV (reference sequence). The CDR3 coding sequence is TGTGCCAGCAGTTCCACAGGGGCTGGAAACTATGGCTACACCTTC. It yields the protein CASSSTGAGNYGYTF.

This clonotype was seen a few times. The chain combines TRBV19 with TRBJ1-2; 9 nucleotides agree with TRBD1. Trimming at V came to 3 bases and at J to 5 bases, leaving 4 bases not matched to a gene. CDR3 length equals 14 residues. The germline CDR1 and CDR2 sequences are LNHDA and SQIVND (reference sequence). CDR3 coding DNA: TGTGCCAGTAGTATCCCGGGACAGGGATATGGCTACACCTTC. Its translation is CASSIPGQGYGYTF. Using reference TRBV19 and TRBJ1-2 for the parts outside the CDR3, the full variable domain is DGGITQSPKYLFRKEGQNVTLSCEQNLNHDAMYWYRQDPGQGLRLIYYSQIVNDFQKGDIAEGYSVSREKKESFPLTVTSAQKNPTAFYLCASSIPGQGYGYTFGSGTRLTVV.

This chain joins TRBV7-3 and TRBJ2-2; D is perhaps TRBD2 (5 bases). Trimming removed 2 bases at V and 1 base at J, with 11 bases between. Per germline, CDR1 SGHTA and CDR2 FQGTGA. This CDR3 has 16 residues. The CDR3: CASSLALGRNTGELFF. Here the CDR3 DNA reads TGTGCCAGCAGCTTAGCTCTGGGGAGGAACACCGGGGAGCTGTTTTTT.